This record covers a single T cell receptor (beta chain). Germline-derived CDR1 and CDR2 are MNHNY and SVGAGI (reference sequence). The CDR3 consists of 14 residues. The germline V and J ends were trimmed by 6 bases and 0 bases, with 12 bases remaining between them. This record comes from a study of blood T cell repertoires in COVID-19. TCRdb's table, derived via immunoSEQ multiplex PCR, lists solely in-frame clones and lacks some. The data contain 120,000 to 150,000 clones, more than 80% of them singletons. The sample taken for sequencing was peripheral blood. The V gene is TRBV6-6, the J gene TRBJ2-7; perhaps TRBD1 as D (6 bases). The sequence was collected from an elderly woman with acute or convalescent COVID-19. The CDR3 region has the DNA TGTGCCAGCAGACAGGGATGGGGCTCCTACGAGCAGTACTTC. It specifies CASRQGWGSYEQYF.